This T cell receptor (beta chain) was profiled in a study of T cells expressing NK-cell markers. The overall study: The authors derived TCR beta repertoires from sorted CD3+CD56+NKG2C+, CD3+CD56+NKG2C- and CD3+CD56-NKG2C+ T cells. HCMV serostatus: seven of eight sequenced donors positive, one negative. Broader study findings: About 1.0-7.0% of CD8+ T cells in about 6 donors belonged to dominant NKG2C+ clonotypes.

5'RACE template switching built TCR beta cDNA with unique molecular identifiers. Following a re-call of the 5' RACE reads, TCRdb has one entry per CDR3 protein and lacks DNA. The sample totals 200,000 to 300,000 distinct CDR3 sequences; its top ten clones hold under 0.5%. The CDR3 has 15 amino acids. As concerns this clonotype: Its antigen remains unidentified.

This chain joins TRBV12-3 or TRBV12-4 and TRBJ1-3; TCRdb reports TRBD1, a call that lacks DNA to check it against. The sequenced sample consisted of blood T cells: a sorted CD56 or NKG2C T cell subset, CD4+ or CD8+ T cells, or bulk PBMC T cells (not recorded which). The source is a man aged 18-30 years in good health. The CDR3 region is CASSRTGPSGNTIYF.